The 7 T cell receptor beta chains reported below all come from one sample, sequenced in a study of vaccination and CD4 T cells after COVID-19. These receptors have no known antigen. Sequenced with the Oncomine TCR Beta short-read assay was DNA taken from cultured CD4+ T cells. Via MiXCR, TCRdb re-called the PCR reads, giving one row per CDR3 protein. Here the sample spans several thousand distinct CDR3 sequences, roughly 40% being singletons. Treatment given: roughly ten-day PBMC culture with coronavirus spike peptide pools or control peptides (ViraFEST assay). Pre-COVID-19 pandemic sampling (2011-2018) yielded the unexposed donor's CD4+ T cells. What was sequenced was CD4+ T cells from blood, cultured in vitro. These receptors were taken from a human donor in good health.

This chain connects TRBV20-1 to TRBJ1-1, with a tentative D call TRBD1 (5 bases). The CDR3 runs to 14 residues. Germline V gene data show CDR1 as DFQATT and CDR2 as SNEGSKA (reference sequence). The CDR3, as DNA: TGCAGCGTTCCGGGAGGGGCGGGAAACACTGAAGCTTTCTTT. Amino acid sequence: CSVPGGAGNTEAFF.

CDR3 residues: CASSPDQGEGNQPQHF. The CDR3 bases are TGTGCCAGCAGCCCGGACCAGGGTGAGGGCAATCAGCCCCAGCATTTT. The V and J genes are TRBV12-3 or TRBV12-4 and TRBJ1-5; D perhaps matches TRBD1 (5 bases). The V gene lost 6 bases and the J gene lost 2 bases, with 17 bases spanning the gap. The CDR3 is made up of 16 amino acids.

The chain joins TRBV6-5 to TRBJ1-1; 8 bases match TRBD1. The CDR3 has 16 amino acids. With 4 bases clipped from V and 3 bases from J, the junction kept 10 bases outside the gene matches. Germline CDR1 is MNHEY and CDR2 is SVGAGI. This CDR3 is CASSSYQGARYTEAFF. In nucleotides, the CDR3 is TGTGCCAGCAGTTCATATCAGGGGGCTCGGTACACTGAAGCTTTCTTT.

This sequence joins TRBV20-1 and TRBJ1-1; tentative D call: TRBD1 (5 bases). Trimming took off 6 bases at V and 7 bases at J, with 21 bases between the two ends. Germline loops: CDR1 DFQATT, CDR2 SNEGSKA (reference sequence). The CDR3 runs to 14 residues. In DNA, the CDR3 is TGCAGTGCCTCCACAGGACACCCCGACCGTGAAGCTTTCTTT. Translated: CSASTGHPDREAFF.

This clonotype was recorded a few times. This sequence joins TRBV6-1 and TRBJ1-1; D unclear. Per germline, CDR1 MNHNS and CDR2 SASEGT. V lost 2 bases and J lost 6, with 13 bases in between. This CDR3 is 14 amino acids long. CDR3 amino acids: CASSELRQLPEAFF. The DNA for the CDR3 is TGTGCCAGCAGTGAATTGCGGCAGTTGCCTGAAGCTTTCTTT.

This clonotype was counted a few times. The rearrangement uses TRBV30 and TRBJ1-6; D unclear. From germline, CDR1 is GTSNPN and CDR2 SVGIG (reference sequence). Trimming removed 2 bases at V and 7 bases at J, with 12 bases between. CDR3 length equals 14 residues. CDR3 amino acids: CAWSRELVNSPLHF. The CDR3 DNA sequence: TGTGCCTGGAGTAGAGAGTTGGTCAATTCACCCCTCCACTTT. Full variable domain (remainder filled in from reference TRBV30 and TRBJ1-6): SQTIHQWPATLVQPVGSPLSLECTVEGTSNPNLYWYRQAAGRGLQLLFYSVGIGQISSEVPQNLSASRPQDRQFILSSKKLLLSDSGFYLCAWSRELVNSPLHFGNGTRLTVT.

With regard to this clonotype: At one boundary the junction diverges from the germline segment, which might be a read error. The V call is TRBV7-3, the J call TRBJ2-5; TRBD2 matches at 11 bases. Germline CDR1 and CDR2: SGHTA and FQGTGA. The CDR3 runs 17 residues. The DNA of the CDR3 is TGTGCCAGCAGCTTAAGTCCTCTAGCGGGGGGAGAAGAGACCCAGTATTTC. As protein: CASSLSPLAGGEETQYF.